This T cell receptor beta chain was documented in a study of CD8+ T cells in alopecia areata. Across the study: Grafted skin came from C3H/HeJ donors with spontaneous alopecia (about 6-13 months old) and was placed on 7-10-week-old female C3H/HeJ mice. Whole-study results and caveats: Lesional tissue from the scalp (especially in alopecia totalis/universalis) showed higher clonality than normal scalp.

Reverse transcription of extracted RNA yielded cDNA, which provided the sequencing template. TCRdb's copy holds only in-frame clones and misses some; the assay was immunoSEQ multiplex PCR. The repertoire yields roughly 260,000 clones, none seen only once; the top ten contain approximately 1.2%. Markers including CD4, CD8alpha, NKG2D and NKG2ACE guided sorting of pooled cutaneous lymph node cells. Only a few counts were recorded for this clone. Its antigen is undetermined. Mouse names are used for the genes. The read terminates 4 residues ahead of where the CDR3 ends, so the germline J gene completes it. The junction had 4 bases not matched to a gene; V was cut back by 3 bases and J by 3 bases. The CDR3 spans 13 residues. CDR1 and CDR2 from the germline V gene are GKSSPN and SITVG.

This clonotype was sampled from a C3H/HeJ mouse with alopecia areata. The MHC haplotype recorded for the strain is H2-k. The specimen was CD4+ T cells sorted from a lymph node. This chain connects TRBV31 to TRBJ1-2; 7 bases line up with TRBD1. The CDR3 loop is CAWRQGGDSDYTF. The covered CDR3 bases are TGTGCCTGGAGGCAGGGGGGAGACTCC.